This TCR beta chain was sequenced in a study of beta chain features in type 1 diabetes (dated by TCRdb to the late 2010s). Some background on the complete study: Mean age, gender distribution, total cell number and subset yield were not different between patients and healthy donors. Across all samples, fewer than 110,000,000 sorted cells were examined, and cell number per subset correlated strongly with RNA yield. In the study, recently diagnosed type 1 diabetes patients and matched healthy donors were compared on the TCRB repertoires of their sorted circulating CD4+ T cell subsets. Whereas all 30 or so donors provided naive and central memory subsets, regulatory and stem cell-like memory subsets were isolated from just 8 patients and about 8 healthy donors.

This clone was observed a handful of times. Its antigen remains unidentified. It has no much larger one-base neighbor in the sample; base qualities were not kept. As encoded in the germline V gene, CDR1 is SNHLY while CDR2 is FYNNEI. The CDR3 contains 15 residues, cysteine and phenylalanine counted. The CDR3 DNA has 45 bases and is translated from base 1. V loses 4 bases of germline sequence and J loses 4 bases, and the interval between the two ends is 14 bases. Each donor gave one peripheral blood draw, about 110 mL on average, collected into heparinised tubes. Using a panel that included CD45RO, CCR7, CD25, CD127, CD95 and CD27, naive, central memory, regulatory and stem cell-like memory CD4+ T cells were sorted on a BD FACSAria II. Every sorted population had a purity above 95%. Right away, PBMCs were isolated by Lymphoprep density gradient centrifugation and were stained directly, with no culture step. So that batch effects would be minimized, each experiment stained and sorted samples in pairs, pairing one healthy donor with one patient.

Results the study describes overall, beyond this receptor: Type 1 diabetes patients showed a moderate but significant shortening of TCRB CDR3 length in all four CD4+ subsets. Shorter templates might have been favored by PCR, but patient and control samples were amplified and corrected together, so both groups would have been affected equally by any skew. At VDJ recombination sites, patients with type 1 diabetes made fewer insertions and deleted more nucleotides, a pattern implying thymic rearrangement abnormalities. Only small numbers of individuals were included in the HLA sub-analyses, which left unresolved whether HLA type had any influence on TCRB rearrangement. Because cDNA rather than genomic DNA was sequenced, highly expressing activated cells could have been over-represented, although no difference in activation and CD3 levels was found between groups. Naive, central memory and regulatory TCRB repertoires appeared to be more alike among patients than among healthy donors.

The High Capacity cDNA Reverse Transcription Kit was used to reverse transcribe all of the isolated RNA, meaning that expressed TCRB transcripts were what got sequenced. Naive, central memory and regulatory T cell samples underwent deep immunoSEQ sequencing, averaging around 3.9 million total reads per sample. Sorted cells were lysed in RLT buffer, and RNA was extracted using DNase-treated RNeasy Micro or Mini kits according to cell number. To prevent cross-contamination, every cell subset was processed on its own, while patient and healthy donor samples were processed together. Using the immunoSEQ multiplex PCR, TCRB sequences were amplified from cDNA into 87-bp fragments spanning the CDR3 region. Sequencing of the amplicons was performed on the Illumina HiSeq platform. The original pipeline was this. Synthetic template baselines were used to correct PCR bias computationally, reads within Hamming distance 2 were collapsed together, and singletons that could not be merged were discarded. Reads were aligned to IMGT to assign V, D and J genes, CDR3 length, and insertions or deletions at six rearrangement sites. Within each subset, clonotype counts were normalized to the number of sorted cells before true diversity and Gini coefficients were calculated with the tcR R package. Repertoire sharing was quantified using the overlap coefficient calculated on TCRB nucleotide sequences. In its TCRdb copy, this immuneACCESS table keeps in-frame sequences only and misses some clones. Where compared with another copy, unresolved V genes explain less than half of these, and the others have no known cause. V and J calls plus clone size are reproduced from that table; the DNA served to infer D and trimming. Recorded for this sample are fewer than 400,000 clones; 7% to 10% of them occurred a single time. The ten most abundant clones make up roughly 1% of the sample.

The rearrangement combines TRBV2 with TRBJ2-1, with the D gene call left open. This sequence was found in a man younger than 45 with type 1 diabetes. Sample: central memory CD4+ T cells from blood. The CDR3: CASSAGQNPYNEQFF. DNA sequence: TGTGCCAGCAGTGCCGGGCAGAATCCTTACAATGAGCAGTTCTTC.